This TCR beta chain is from a study of cytomegalovirus exposure and HLA in healthy donors. Broader study findings: What was likely a sequencing artifact was a cluster of highly shared sequence variants. Excluded were some V segments that proved indistinguishable, including TRBV6-2 and TRBV6-3. With later analysis, a missense DCLRE1C variant became linked to TCR beta V- and J-gene trimming. Roughly uniform depth of sequencing across donors was assumed in presence/absence analyses.

From germline, CDR1 is SGHNT and CDR2 YYREEE (reference sequence). Trimming stripped 6 bases from V and 2 bases from J, with 12 bases between. The CDR3 totals 15 residues. As to this clone: Its antigen is not known.

60 Vbeta and 13 Jbeta primers were used in PCR. The protocol was immunoSEQ multiplex PCR, while the TCRdb copy is restricted to in-frame clones and leaves out a portion. This sample has some 84,000 clones; about 77% occur once, and the top ten carry roughly 2.5%. The sequenced sample was PBMCs. The sequence was obtained from a male donor in good health and CMV-seropositive. The genes are TRBV5-4 and TRBJ2-6; D might be TRBD1 (6 bases). The CDR3 coding sequence is TGTGCCAGCAACCCAGGGGTTACTGGGGCCAACGTCCTGACTTTC. This codes for CASNPGVTGANVLTF.